These T cell receptor beta chains were read from a single sample in a study of human T cells and chemical hapten exposure. TCRdb re-called the RACE reads through MiXCR, storing one row per CDR3 protein. The sample comprises tens of thousands of distinct CDR3 sequences, about 10% of which are singletons, and roughly 2.4% rests with the top ten. Source: whole blood, taken in connection with sensitization to the hapten diphenylcyclopropenone (DPC). The source of these receptors is a man aged 35-49 years with alopecia areata. Some clones in this sample may be carry-over from other donors' samples. Each CDR3 is given with its conserved first and last residue.

>TRBJ1-6|TRBV27
CASSFSGVNSPLHF
>TRBJ2-1|TRBV9
CASSFSEGSYNEQFF
>TRBJ1-6|TRBV5-4
CASSLQGMGSPLHF
>TRBJ2-7|TRBV20-1
CSARGLAGVYEQYF
>TRBJ2-5|TRBV12-3/TRBV12-4
CASSDTFRDQETQYF
>TRBJ2-7|TRBV11-1
CASSLASGRTSYEQYF
>TRBJ2-3|TRBV10-3
CAISATSGGTDTQYF
>TRBJ2-7|TRBV7-9
CASSSDTEQYF
>TRBJ2-7|TRBV3-1
CASSQDTSGSSEQYF
>TRBJ2-3|TRBV10-3
CAIKLAATDTQYF
>TRBJ1-4|TRBV27
CASSPLSGGGEKLFF
>TRBJ1-3|TRBV19
CASRQGAAGNTIYF
>TRBJ1-1|TRBV5-1
CASSIKPGANTEAFF
>TRBJ1-4|TRBV5-4
CASSSKQGIDEKLFF
>TRBJ1-5|TRBV6-2/TRBV6-3
CASSYAPGGAGNQPQHF
>TRBJ2-7|TRBV5-4
CASSLGGSGEYF
>TRBJ2-7|TRBV6-2/TRBV6-3
CASSYSVGGFTSSYEQYF
>TRBJ2-7|TRBV5-1
CASSLGLREPDEQYF
>TRBJ2-7|TRBV29-1
CSVVRVGYEQYF
>TRBJ1-4|TRBV27
CASRGQATNEKLFF
>TRBJ2-7|TRBV9
CASSPSPTWEQYF
>TRBJ2-1|TRBV7-2
CASSLSLRTSNEQFF
>TRBJ2-3|TRBV6-2/TRBV6-3
CASSPLTVEVADTQYF
>TRBJ1-2|TRBV7-9
CASSLDGQASGYTF
>TRBJ1-1|TRBV14
CASSLSIWTGGEAFF
>TRBJ1-2|TRBV28
CASSFPSTTGYGYTF
>TRBJ2-3|TRBV20-1
CSAVRQGATDTQYF